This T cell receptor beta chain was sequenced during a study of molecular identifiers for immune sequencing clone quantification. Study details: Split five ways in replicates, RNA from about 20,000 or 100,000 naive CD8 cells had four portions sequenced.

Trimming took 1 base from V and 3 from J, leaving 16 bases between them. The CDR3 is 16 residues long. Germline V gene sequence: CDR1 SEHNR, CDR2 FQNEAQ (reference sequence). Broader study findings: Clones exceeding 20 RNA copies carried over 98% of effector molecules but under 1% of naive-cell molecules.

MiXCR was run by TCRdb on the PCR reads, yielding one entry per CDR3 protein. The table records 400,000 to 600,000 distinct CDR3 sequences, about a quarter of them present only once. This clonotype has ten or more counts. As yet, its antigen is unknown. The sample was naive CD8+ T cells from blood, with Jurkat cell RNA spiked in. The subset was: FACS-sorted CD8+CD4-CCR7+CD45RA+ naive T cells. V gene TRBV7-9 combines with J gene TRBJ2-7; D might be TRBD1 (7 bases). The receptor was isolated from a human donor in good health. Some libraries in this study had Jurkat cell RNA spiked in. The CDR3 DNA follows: TGTGCCAGCAGCTTAGGTCAGGGGGGAAGAAGCTACGAGCAGTACTTC. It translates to CASSLGQGGRSYEQYF.